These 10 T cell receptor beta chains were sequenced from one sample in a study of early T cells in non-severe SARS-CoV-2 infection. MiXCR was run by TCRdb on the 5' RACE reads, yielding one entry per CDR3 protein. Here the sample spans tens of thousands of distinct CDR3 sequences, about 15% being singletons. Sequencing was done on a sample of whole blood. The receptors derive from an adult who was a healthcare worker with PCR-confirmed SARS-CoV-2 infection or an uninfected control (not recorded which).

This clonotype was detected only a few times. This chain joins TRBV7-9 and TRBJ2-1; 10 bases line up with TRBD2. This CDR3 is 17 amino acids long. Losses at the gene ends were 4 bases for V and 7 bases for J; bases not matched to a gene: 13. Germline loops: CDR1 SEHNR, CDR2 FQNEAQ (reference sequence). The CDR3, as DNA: TGTGCCAGCAGCTCAACGGGGGCTAGCGGGAGTCTGAATGAGCAGTTCTTC. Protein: CASSSTGASGSLNEQFF.

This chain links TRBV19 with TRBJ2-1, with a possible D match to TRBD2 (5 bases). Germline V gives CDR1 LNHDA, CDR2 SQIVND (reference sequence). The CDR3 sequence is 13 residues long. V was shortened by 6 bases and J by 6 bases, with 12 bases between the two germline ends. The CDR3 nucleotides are TGTGCCAGTAGCGGGGTGGCCCCCAATGAGCAGTTCTTC. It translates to CASSGVAPNEQFF. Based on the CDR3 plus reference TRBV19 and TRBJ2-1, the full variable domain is DGGITQSPKYLFRKEGQNVTLSCEQNLNHDAMYWYRQDPGQGLRLIYYSQIVNDFQKGDIAEGYSVSREKKESFPLTVTSAQKNPTAFYLCASSGVAPNEQFFGPGTRLTVL.

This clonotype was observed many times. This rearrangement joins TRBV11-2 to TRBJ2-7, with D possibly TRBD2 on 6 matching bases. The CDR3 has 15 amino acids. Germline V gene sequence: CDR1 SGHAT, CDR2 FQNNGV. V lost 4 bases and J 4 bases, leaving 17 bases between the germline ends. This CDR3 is CASSSTRGAWYEQYF. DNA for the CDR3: TGTGCCAGCAGCTCGACTAGAGGGGCTTGGTACGAGCAGTACTTC. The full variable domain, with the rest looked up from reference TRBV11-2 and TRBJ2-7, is EAGVAQSPRYKIIEKRQSVAFWCNPISGHATLYWYQQILGQGPKLLIQFQNNGVVDDSQLPKDRFSAERLKGVDSTLKIQPAKLEDSAVYLCASSSTRGAWYEQYFGPGTRLTVT.

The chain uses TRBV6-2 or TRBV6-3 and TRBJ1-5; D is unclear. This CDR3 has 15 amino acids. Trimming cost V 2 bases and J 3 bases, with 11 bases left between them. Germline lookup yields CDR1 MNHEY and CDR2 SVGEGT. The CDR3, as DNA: TGTGCCAGCAGTTACCCGGCGGACTTCAATCAGCCCCAGCATTTT. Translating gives CASSYPADFNQPQHF.

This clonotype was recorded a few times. CDR3 DNA sequence: TGTGCCAGCACCAACCAGCTAGCGACGCAGTATTTT. Its translation is CASTNQLATQYF. The rearrangement joins TRBV6-5 to TRBJ2-3, with D tentatively TRBD2 (6 bases). The CDR3 has 12 amino acids. V was clipped by 7 bases and J by 9 bases, with 14 bases between them. Germline assignment: CDR1 MNHEY and CDR2 SVGAGI.

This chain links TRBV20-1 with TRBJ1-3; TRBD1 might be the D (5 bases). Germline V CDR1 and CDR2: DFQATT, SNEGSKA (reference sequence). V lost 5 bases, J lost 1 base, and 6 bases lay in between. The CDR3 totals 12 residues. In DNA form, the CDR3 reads TGCAGTGCTGGGACTTCTGGAAACACCATATATTTT. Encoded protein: CSAGTSGNTIYF.

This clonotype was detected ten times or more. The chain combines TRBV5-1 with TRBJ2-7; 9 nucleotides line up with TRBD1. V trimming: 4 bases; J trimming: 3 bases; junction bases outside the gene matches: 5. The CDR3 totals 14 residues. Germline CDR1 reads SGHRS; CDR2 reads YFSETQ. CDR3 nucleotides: TGCGCCAGCAGCCAGGGACAGGGAAACTACGAGCAGTACTTC. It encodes CASSQGQGNYEQYF. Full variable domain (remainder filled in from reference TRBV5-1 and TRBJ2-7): KAGVTQTPRYLIKTRGQQVTLSCSPISGHRSVSWYQQTPGQGLQFLFEYFSETQRNKGNFPGRFSGRQFSNSRSEMNVSTLELGDSALYLCASSQGQGNYEQYFGPGTRLTVT.

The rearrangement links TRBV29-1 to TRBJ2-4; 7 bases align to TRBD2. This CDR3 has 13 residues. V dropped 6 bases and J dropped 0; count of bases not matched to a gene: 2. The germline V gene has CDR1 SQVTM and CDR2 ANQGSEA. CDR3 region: CSVGEGAKNIQYF. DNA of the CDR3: TGCAGCGTAGGGGAGGGAGCCAAAAACATTCAGTACTTC.

CDR3 amino acids: CAWSVTDEQFF. The DNA for the CDR3 is TGTGCCTGGAGTGTTACGGATGAGCAGTTCTTC. The V call is TRBV30, the J call TRBJ2-1; D is undetermined. Per germline, CDR1 GTSNPN and CDR2 SVGIG (reference sequence). V was trimmed by 0 bases and J by 8 bases, leaving 5 bases between them. This CDR3 comprises 11 residues.

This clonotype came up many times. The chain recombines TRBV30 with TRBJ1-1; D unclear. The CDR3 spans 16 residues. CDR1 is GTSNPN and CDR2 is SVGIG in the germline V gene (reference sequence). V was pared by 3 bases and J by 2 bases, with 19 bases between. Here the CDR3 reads CAWSVVAERPNTEAFF. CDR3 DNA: TGTGCCTGGAGCGTGGTGGCCGAGCGCCCCAACACTGAAGCTTTCTTT.